These 21 T cell receptor beta chains share one sample of origin, sequenced in a study of T cell clones after liver transplantation. Sequenced by immunoSEQ multiplex PCR; TCRdb stores in-frame clones only, minus some. Of about 33,000 clones listed, 90% to 95% are singletons. The material sequenced was CD8+ T cells from blood, taken 12 months after liver transplant. Source of these receptors: a human patient who received a liver transplant. Some T cells may be provided by the graft donor.

V and J are TRBV4-1 and TRBJ2-7; TRBD2 might be the D (6 bases). This CDR3 contains 16 residues. Germline V gene data show CDR1 as MGHRA and CDR2 as YSYEKL. V lost 0 bases to trimming and J lost 0 bases, with 12 bases between them. Written as DNA, the CDR3 is TGCGCCAGCAGCCAAGAGTTCGCGGGGCCCTCCTACGAGCAGTACTTC. The encoded protein is CASSQEFAGPSYEQYF.

The gene calls are TRBV28 and TRBJ2-5; 8 bases match TRBD2. The CDR3 length is 15 residues. J lost 3 bases, V lost 2 bases, and 5 bases had no gene match. Per germline, CDR1 MDHEN and CDR2 SYDVKM. In nucleotides, the CDR3 is TGTGCCAGCAGTTTAGCGGGAGGAAGCGAAGAGACCCAGTACTTC. Amino acids: CASSLAGGSEETQYF.

The chain carries TRBV7-9 and TRBJ2-1; D ambiguous. In germline, CDR1 is SEHNR, CDR2 FQNEAQ (reference sequence). Between the trimmed V and J ends, which lost 8 bases and 6 bases, there was a span of 11 bases. CDR3 size: 12 residues. CDR3 in DNA: TGTGCCAGCCCTCAGAAGGGCAATGAGCAGTTCTTC. Translated, it gives CASPQKGNEQFF.

CDR3 loop: CASSEVNEQFF. The DNA for the CDR3 is TGTGCCAGCAGCGAAGTCAATGAGCAGTTCTTC. This chain uses TRBV7-9 with TRBJ2-1; D gene uncertain. The germline CDR1 and CDR2 sequences are SEHNR and FQNEAQ (reference sequence). V was cut by 5 bases and J by 6 bases, with 5 bases left in between. The CDR3 loop spans 11 amino acids.

The gene calls are TRBV27 and TRBJ2-1, with TRBD1 matching 9 bases. J gave up 3 bases and V 5 bases, and 5 bases lay outside the gene matches. The CDR3 runs to 15 residues. Germline V gene sequence: CDR1 MNHEY, CDR2 SMNVEV (reference sequence). The DNA for the CDR3 is TGTGCCAGCAGTCACGGACAGGGGAGCTACAATGAGCAGTTCTTC. Amino acid sequence: CASSHGQGSYNEQFF.

The CDR3 nucleotides are TGTGCCAGCAGCGTAGGGCCGACTAGCGGAACTTACGAGCAGTACTTC. It encodes CASSVGPTSGTYEQYF. V is TRBV9 and J is TRBJ2-7, with 9 bases lining up with TRBD2. CDR3 length: 16 amino acids. V was clipped by 0 bases and J by 4 bases; unmatched bases: 8. Germline CDR1 and CDR2: SGDLS and YYNGEE.

The chain couples TRBV2 to TRBJ2-7, with D unclear. The V end lost 6 bases, the J end lost 4 bases, and 7 bases lay between the germline ends. CDR1 is SNHLY, CDR2 FYNNEI, per germline. The CDR3 runs 11 residues. The CDR3 reads CASRSDYEQYF. The CDR3 DNA reads as TGTGCCAGCAGGAGCGATTACGAGCAGTACTTC. Drawing the rest from reference TRBV2 and TRBJ2-7, the complete variable domain is EPEVTQTPSHQVTQMGQEVILRCVPISNHLYFYWYRQILGQKVEFLVSFYNNEISEKSEIFDDQFSVERPDGSNFTLKIRSTKLEDSAMYFCASRSDYEQYFGPGTRLTVT.

The chain links TRBV7-8 to TRBJ2-7; D could derive from TRBD1 or TRBD2 (5 bases each). V was trimmed by 5 bases and J by 6 bases, leaving 20 bases between them. The V gene's germline CDR1 is SGHVS and CDR2 FQNEAQ. The CDR3 is 15 amino acids. CDR3 DNA sequence: TGTGCCAGCAGCCAAGTGGGGGACGAACGGCTCGAGCAGTACTTC. Protein product: CASSQVGDERLEQYF.

This clone was seen only once. The CDR3 spells CSVTEGAGDYGYTF. The CDR3 DNA reads TGCAGCGTGACCGAGGGGGCGGGGGACTATGGCTACACCTTC. The chain has TRBV29-1 and TRBJ1-2; 7 bases match TRBD1. Germline-derived CDR1 and CDR2 are SQVTM and ANQGSEA. The CDR3 runs to 14 residues. Unmatched junction bases numbered 10, after V lost 6 bases and J lost 3 bases.

The rearrangement uses TRBV7-9 and TRBJ2-4; TRBD1 or TRBD2 may be the D gene (5 bases each). CDR3 length: 16 residues. Trimming took 1 base from V and 0 from J, leaving 10 bases between them. CDR1 SEHNR and CDR2 FQNEAQ come from the germline V gene (reference sequence). CDR3 amino acids: CASSLEGDVAKNIQYF. The CDR3 DNA reads as TGTGCCAGCAGCTTAGAAGGGGACGTAGCCAAAAACATTCAGTACTTC.

This chain joins TRBV27 and TRBJ2-7; TRBD2 matches at 8 bases. This CDR3 comprises 15 residues. Per germline, CDR1 MNHEY and CDR2 SMNVEV (reference sequence). V gave up 2 bases and J gave up 3 bases; unmatched junction bases: 6. In DNA form, the CDR3 reads TGTGCCAGCAGTTTACGTAGCGGGACCTTCTACGAGCAGTACTTC. It translates to CASSLRSGTFYEQYF.

This chain joins TRBV27 and TRBJ2-7; TRBD2 aligns across 11 bases. V shed 5 bases, J shed 6 bases, and the junction held 6 bases outside the gene matches. The CDR3 loop spans 14 amino acids. CDR1 and CDR2 (germline): MNHEY, SMNVEV (reference sequence). The CDR3 DNA follows: TGTGCCAGCAGTAAGGGGACTAGCGGACCCGAGCAGTACTTC. Translated: CASSKGTSGPEQYF.

The chain recombines TRBV5-4 with TRBJ1-1; TRBD1 might be the D (5 bases). Germline values: CDR1 SGHNT, CDR2 YYREEE (reference sequence). This CDR3 is 13 amino acids long. The V and J ends lost 0 bases and 5 bases respectively, with 8 bases between them. This CDR3 is CASSLDGGTEAFF. CDR3 DNA sequence: TGTGCCAGCAGCTTGGACGGGGGTACTGAAGCTTTCTTT.

This clone was seen only once. The chain joins TRBV11-1 to TRBJ1-4; D possibly corresponds to TRBD1 (5 bases). The germline gives CDR1 SGHAT, CDR2 FQDESV (reference sequence). Trimming pared 4 bases from V and 3 bases from J, leaving 12 bases between. This CDR3 comprises 15 residues. The CDR3 DNA reads as TGTGCCAGCAGCTCACCGACAGAGCCTAATGAAAAACTGTTTTTT. Residues: CASSSPTEPNEKLFF.

This chain connects TRBV7-2 to TRBJ2-3; 7 bases are a match to TRBD1. The trim removed 3 bases at V and 3 bases at J, leaving 3 bases unmatched. This CDR3 spans 14 amino acids. Looked up from germline, CDR1 is SGHTA and CDR2 is FQGNSA. The CDR3 spells CASSLNRGTDTQYF. CDR3 nucleotides: TGTGCCAGCAGCTTGAACAGGGGAACAGATACGCAGTATTTT.

The CDR3 coding sequence is TGCGCCAGCAGCCAAACCAGGGACACCTCCTACGAGCAGTACTTC. Translating gives CASSQTRDTSYEQYF. The chain links TRBV4-3 to TRBJ2-7, with TRBD1 as a possible D gene (6 bases). The CDR3 runs 15 residues. V lost 2 bases to trimming and J lost 0 bases, with 11 bases between them. Germline values: CDR1 LGHNA, CDR2 YSLEER.

About this clone: Different DNA sequences within this sample yield the same CDR3. The chain carries TRBV27 and TRBJ1-5; the D is unclear. Trimming cost V 3 bases and J 2 bases, with 5 bases left between them. Germline CDR1 MNHEY, CDR2 SMNVEV (reference sequence). This CDR3 has 13 amino acids. CDR3 in DNA: TGTGCCAGCAGTTTCGGAGGCAATCAGCCCCAGCATTTT. It translates to CASSFGGNQPQHF.

This chain uses TRBV19 with TRBJ1-1; D gene ambiguous. V lost 0 bases, J lost 3 bases, and 17 bases lay in between. CDR1 and CDR2 from the germline V gene are LNHDA and SQIVND (reference sequence). The CDR3 spans 17 residues. CDR3 loop: CASSIDGESLRDTEAFF. CDR3 nucleotide sequence: TGTGCCAGTAGTATAGATGGGGAAAGCCTAAGGGACACTGAAGCTTTCTTT.

The chain uses TRBV27 and TRBJ1-2; weak D call: TRBD1 (5 bases). Germline-derived CDR1 and CDR2 are MNHEY and SMNVEV (reference sequence). Trimming took off 5 bases at V and 8 bases at J, with 15 bases between the two ends. CDR3 length equals 13 residues. CDR3 region: CASSPGTVWGYTF. The CDR3 region has the DNA TGTGCCAGCAGTCCCGGGACGGTCTGGGGCTACACCTTC.

For this clone: The sample has other DNA sequences that encode this CDR3 too. This sequence joins TRBV19 and TRBJ1-5; D gene unclear. CDR3 length equals 14 residues. Germline V CDR1 and CDR2: LNHDA, SQIVND (reference sequence). V lost 3 bases and J lost 0, with 6 bases in between. The CDR3 bases are TGTGCCAGTAGTATTCGGGATAGCAATCAGCCCCAGCATTTT. Residues: CASSIRDSNQPQHF.

The V gene is TRBV4-2, the J gene TRBJ2-7, with a tentative D call TRBD2 (5 bases). Germline CDR1 LGHNA, CDR2 YNFKEQ. The length of the CDR3 is 16 residues. V lost 0 bases and J lost 3, with 15 bases in between. Written as DNA, the CDR3 is TGTGCCAGCAGCCAAGATGACGGACTCGCCTACTACGAGCAGTACTTC. This sequence encodes CASSQDDGLAYYEQYF.